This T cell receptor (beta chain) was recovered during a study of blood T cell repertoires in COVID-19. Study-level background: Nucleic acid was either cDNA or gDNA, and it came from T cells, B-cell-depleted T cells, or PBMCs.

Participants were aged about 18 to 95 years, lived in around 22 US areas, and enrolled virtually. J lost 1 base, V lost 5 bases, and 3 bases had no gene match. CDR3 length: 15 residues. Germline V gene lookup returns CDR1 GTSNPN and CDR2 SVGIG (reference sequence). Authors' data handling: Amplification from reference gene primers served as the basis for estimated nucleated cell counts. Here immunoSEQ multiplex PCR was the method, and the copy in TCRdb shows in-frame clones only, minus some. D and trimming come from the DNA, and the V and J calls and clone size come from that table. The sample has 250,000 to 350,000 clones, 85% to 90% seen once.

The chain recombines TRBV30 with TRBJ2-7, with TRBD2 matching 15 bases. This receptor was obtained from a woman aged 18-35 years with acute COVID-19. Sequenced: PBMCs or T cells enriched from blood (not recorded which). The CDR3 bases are TGTGCCTGGGGGGGACTAGCGGGAGGATCCTACGAGCAGTACTTC. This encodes CAWGGLAGGSYEQYF.